These 3 T cell receptor beta chains came from one sample sequenced in a study of cytomegalovirus exposure and HLA in healthy donors. PCR employed 60 Vbeta and 13 Jbeta primers. Generated by immunoSEQ multiplex PCR, the TCRdb table keeps only in-frame clones and is missing some. This table holds under 200,000 clones, approximately 12% found once. The source material was PBMCs. These receptors were taken from a man over 45 in good health and CMV-seropositive.

This clone was counted only a few times. V is TRBV19 and J is TRBJ2-3; D unresolved. V lost 1 base and J 6 bases, leaving 8 bases between the germline ends. Germline V gene lookup returns CDR1 LNHDA and CDR2 SQIVND (reference sequence). The CDR3 is made up of 13 amino acids. CDR3 region: CASSIATSDTQYF. CDR3 bases: TGTGCCAGTAGTATAGCCACTTCCGATACGCAGTATTTT.

This clone has a handful of counts. This rearrangement joins TRBV19 to TRBJ1-1, with 9 bases matching TRBD1. This CDR3 has 15 amino acids. Germline V CDR1 and CDR2: LNHDA, SQIVND (reference sequence). V gave up 1 base and J gave up 6 bases; unmatched junction bases: 6. The CDR3 sequence is CASSIGGTGTSEAFF. The CDR3 DNA is TGTGCCAGTAGTATAGGAGGGACAGGGACCTCTGAAGCTTTCTTT.

The chain combines TRBV21-1 with TRBJ2-5; the table assigns TRBD1, which was not confirmed against the DNA. TRBV21-1 is marked as a pseudogene. The CDR3 is 11 amino acids. Here the CDR3 DNA reads TGTGCCAGCGGGACACCTGAGACCCAGTACTTC. Translating gives CASGTPETQYF.